This T cell receptor beta chain was profiled in a study of cytomegalovirus exposure and HLA in healthy donors (dated by TCRdb to 2016 to 2017). Notes on the research overall: In an earlier analysis of several hundred of the donors, roughly 300 Gb of sequence data and some 120 million unique TCR beta sequences from 180 million or so T cells were reported. Four or five DR-DQ haplotypes were handled as single units for association and clustering because linkage in the cohort was strong. Donor age, sex, ethnicity and CMV serostatus were compiled together with the repertoire data. HLA typing included class I and class II loci at four-digit resolution. Using immunosequencing, the study profiled T cell repertoires from 500 to 800 subjects and related those repertoires to cytomegalovirus serostatus. A later genetic analysis used genome-wide SNP genotypes for about 65% of the 666 donors, treating that subset as a discovery cohort. The study was designed to test whether signatures of past pathogen exposure could be identified by cataloging public T cell receptors. Of the roughly 410 genotyped donors, over 80% were placed in the genetic ancestry cluster associated with self-reported Caucasian donors. An early release covering roughly 640 HLA-typed donors comprised approximately 300 gigabases of sequencing data and approximately 85 million unique TCR sequences. Across about 370 genotyped donors of the cohort, an average of about 250,000 unique TCR beta nucleotide sequences per donor were sequenced, and 15% to 20% of those sequences were non-productive. The study combined high-throughput TCR immunosequencing, statistical association of individual TCRs with disease status, and machine learning to predict cytomegalovirus infection status. The number of donors typed differed by locus, with 629-630 for A, B, C, DRB1 and DQB1, 522 for DQA1, 606 for DPA1, and 450 to 480 for DPB1. Every repertoire in the discovery cohort had been generated on one and the same sequencing platform. Rather than drawing on any new phenotypic data, the later analysis identified candidate immune exposures from TCR beta sequences and the way those sequences occurred across donors. An earlier analysis of several hundred of the donors applied high-throughput TCR beta sequencing to assess whether each TCR beta V gene segment acted as functional or pseudogenic. In addition to the first cohort of approximately 670 subjects, a separate validation cohort of 120 different subjects was used. To study patterns of TCR occurrence, a later analysis re-analyzed previously published TCR beta repertoires from 700 or so donors and added high-resolution HLA genotyping. Points the paper makes about the study in general: In a later genetic analysis, a missense DCLRE1C variant was associated with V-gene and J-gene trimming of TCR beta chains, and the association was replicated in an independent cohort. Some IMGT-functional V segments, including TRBV6-2 and TRBV6-3, could not be told apart with the 87-base-pair reads, so those segments were excluded. When HLA alleles, especially DR and DQ, strongly co-occurred, TCR associations were difficult to assign to individual alleles. In a later analysis, HLA-associated TCR beta chains showed more clonal expansion and lower generation probabilities than non-associated chains that were equally common. The classifier was reported to diagnose cytomegalovirus status with high specificity and sensitivity in both the original and validation cohorts. This cohort had only TCR beta chains sequenced, and the lack of alpha or paired-chain data limited which features could be detected. Linkage disequilibrium might explain the correlated functional status among segregating V segments, but an unknown experimental factor could not be ruled out. Immune exposure information for the cohort was limited to CMV serostatus. In a later analysis, several top co-occurrence clusters were reported to appear linked to parvovirus B19, influenza, CMV and Epstein-Barr virus. Specific HLA alleles were associated with some 15,000 TCR beta sequences at a false discovery rate of 0.05 in a later analysis. Some 16 rarely observed V segments, including chromosome 9 orphons, were excluded from the earlier analysis of approximately 600 of the donors because counts were too low. According to the authors, the approach could potentially be generalized to other disease states and immunological phenotypes. In a later analysis, most CMV-associated TCR beta chains were found to appear HLA-restricted, with HLA associations seemingly driven largely by CMV exposure. Because HLA typing was missing for some donors at each locus, association tests included only the typed subset. A further reported finding was that TCR beta sequences accurately predicted the HLA-A and HLA-B alleles for most subjects in the first cohort. A cluster of highly shared sequence variants was judged likely to be a technical artifact of the sequencing pipeline. Broadly in line with IMGT annotations, most TCR beta V segments showed up in productive rearrangements about 87% or about 30% of the time in an earlier analysis of some 590 of the donors. A later analysis found that TCR association rates varied across HLA loci, with DRB1 alleles showing the most associated TCRs and HLA-C alleles the fewest. A few of the identified cytomegalovirus-associated TCR beta chains were confirmed in vitro to be specific for cytomegalovirus antigens. Sequencing depth was assumed to be roughly uniform across donors in the presence/absence analyses, though that assumption may not hold. While some public TCRs were present in many individuals, most TCR sequences turned up only very rarely across donors. The study gave a list of 150 to 200 TCR beta chains associated with cytomegalovirus. In a later genetic analysis, fewer N-insertions in productive TCRs were reported among donors in an Asian-associated ancestry cluster than the roughly 640-donor mean.

Remarks on this clone: The antigen this receptor binds is unknown. Base qualities were left out, and no much larger clone turns up one base away.

The junction shows trimming of 6 bases on V and 4 bases on J, plus 12 bases between the germline ends. The CDR3 holds 13 amino acids from the cysteine to the phenylalanine. The sequence is cut down to CDR3 DNA, 39 bases in frame from base 1. CDR1 LNHDA and CDR2 SQIVND are derived from the germline V gene (reference sequence). To prepare the library, the immunoSEQ multiplex PCR assay was applied. The multiplex PCR relied on a mix of 60 forward primers for TCR Vbeta segments and 13 reverse primers for TCR Jbeta segments. The CDR3 region of rearranged TCR beta genes was amplified from genomic DNA with a multiplex PCR assay. The Illumina HiSeq System was used to sequence the amplified TCR beta libraries as 87-base-pair reads. The paper's data handling went like this. A later analysis tallied approximately 87 million unique TCR beta chains across the 600 to 700 repertoires, and approximately 11 million of those chains were shared by two or more donors. Raw reads were error-corrected and collapsed into unique sequences with a nearest-neighbor algorithm that merged closely related sequences to remove PCR and sequencing errors. To assign V, D and J gene segments, CDR3 sequences were aligned to IMGT reference sequences. For a sequence to be retained, at least a six-nucleotide match to both a V gene segment and a J gene segment was required. Rearrangements were called productive when the CDR3 lacked stop codons and stayed in frame with V and J; all others were non-productive. CDR3 was defined by IMGT convention, running from the second conserved V-encoded cysteine to the conserved J-encoded phenylalanine. Sequences without an unambiguous match to a single V gene segment were excluded from the earlier analysis of approximately 600 of the donors. In an earlier analysis of 587 of the donors, a V segment was called functional when productive rearrangements were above 56.7%, and segregating when the standard deviation between donors exceeded 5%. A statistical classification framework was built for diagnosing cytomegalovirus status from the catalog of TCR beta chain sequences. In a later analysis, TCR nucleotide sequences were compared against IMGT/GENE-DB human TR gene sequences so that V and J genes could be assigned. The TCRdist pipeline was used in a later analysis to assign CDR3 sequences and most-parsimonious VDJ recombination scenarios. In a later analysis, each TCR beta chain was defined by its CDR3 amino acid sequence together with its V-gene family, and reads lacking a unique V-gene family were excluded. A later analysis removed 592 highly shared, low-generation-probability nucleotide sequences to deal with suspected cross-contamination and a sequencing artifact. In a later analysis, a clonal expansion index was calculated for each public chain from normalized within-repertoire ranks of inferred template counts. Generation probabilities in a later analysis came from a VDJ recombination model fitted to out-of-frame rearrangements, and those results were checked against IGoR. Hypergeometric tests were used in a later analysis to score TCR-TCR, TCR-HLA and TCR-CMV co-occurrence, with a repertoire-size bias correction applied to the TCR pairs. False discovery rates were estimated in a later analysis by permuting HLA or CMV assignments 20 times. In a later analysis, co-occurring TCRs were grouped using DBSCAN, and TCRdist sequence similarity was added for clustering within HLA-allele-positive subsets. Repertoires with fewer than 30,000 or more than 120,000 public chains, plus five repertoires with anomalous nucleotide sharing, were excluded from co-occurrence clustering. Held by TCRdb, this immuneACCESS table contains in-frame sequences only and omits some clones. Under half of the omission traces to an unresolved V gene where checked; the cause of the rest is unknown. That table gives V, J and clone size, and the DNA gave D and trimming. This sample has 180,000 or so clones in its table, and 75% to 90% of those were observed once. The ten largest clones capture roughly 10% of the sample.

The cohort consisted of fewer than 700 healthy bone marrow donors. All cohort members were sampled while nominally healthy, although unrecorded immune exposures were likely present. The donor tested CMV seropositive and was one of the 289 seropositive cohort members. A peripheral blood sample was provided by each donor, and peripheral blood mononuclear cells were used for TCR beta sequencing. Genomic DNA was extracted from the blood cell samples with the Qiagen DNeasy Blood Extraction Kit. The chain was built from TRBV19 and TRBJ1-1; there is no confident call for the D gene. Sequences were obtained from PBMCs. The sequence derives from a man younger than 35 in good health and CMV-seropositive. CDR3 reads: CASSLYRGTEAFF. At the DNA level, the sequence is TGTGCCAGTAGCCTTTACCGCGGCACTGAAGCTTTCTTT.